These T cell receptor beta chains were read from a single sample in a study of cytomegalovirus exposure and HLA in healthy donors. Generated by immunoSEQ multiplex PCR, the TCRdb table keeps only in-frame clones and is missing some. This table has some 150,000 clones, 70% to 80% appearing once. Specimen: PBMCs. These receptors originate from a woman in her fifties or sixties in good health and CMV-seronegative. The CDR3 runs from the conserved cysteine through the conserved F or W. The order of the fields is clone size, D gene, J gene, V gene, CDR3 DNA, CDR3 protein. D genes are given only for firm matches. Clone size is not always given. Where it is, it says once, few, many or a class for expanded clones.

.,TRBD1,TRBJ1-1,TRBV6-5,TGTGCCAGCAGTCAAGACAGGGGGCACACTGAAGCTTTCTTT,CASSQDRGHTEAFF
.,.,TRBJ1-2,TRBV7-2,TGTGCCAGCACACGAAAAGACCAGGGAATCTATGGCTACACCTTC,CASTRKDQGIYGYTF
.,.,TRBJ2-2,TRBV25-1,TGTGCCAGCAGTGAAAATCCCCCCGAGAGGAACACCGGGGAGCTGTTTTTT,CASSENPPERNTGELFF
.,.,TRBJ1-3,TRBV29-1,TGCAGCGTTCAGGGCTCTGGAAACACCATATATTTT,CSVQGSGNTIYF
.,.,TRBJ2-7,TRBV14,TGTGCCAGCAGCCAAGCTTTCTACGAGCAGTACTTC,CASSQAFYEQYF
.,TRBD1,TRBJ1-3,TRBV28,TGTGCCAGCAGTGGTGCCGGGACAGGCGTACTCGGAAACACCATATATTTT,CASSGAGTGVLGNTIYF
few,.,TRBJ2-3,TRBV27,TGTGCCAGCAGTTTATCGAGGCGCGGGACGTTCACAGATACGCAGTATTTT,CASSLSRRGTFTDTQYF
.,TRBD1,TRBJ2-2,TRBV6-1,TGTGCCAGCATTCGGGACAGGGGAAGAACCGGGGAGCTGTTTTTT,CASIRDRGRTGELFF
.,.,TRBJ1-1,TRBV4-1,TGCGCCAGCAGCCCGTTGGTAGGGGTTAACACTGAAGCTTTCTTT,CASSPLVGVNTEAFF
.,TRBD1,TRBJ1-1,TRBV15,TGTGCCACCAGCACAAGACAGGGGGCTACGAACACTGAAGCTTTCTTT,CATSTRQGATNTEAFF
few,.,TRBJ1-1,TRBV5-6,TGTGCCAGCAGCCCGGACAGCCGCAGGGAAGCTTTCTTT,CASSPDSRREAFF
.,.,TRBJ1-1,TRBV5-1,TGCGCCAGCAGCTTGGAGACAGGCGCCGGCACTGAAGCTTTCTTT,CASSLETGAGTEAFF
.,TRBD1,TRBJ1-1,TRBV7-9,TGCGCCAGCAGCCAGGGGGGTCAGAACACTGAAGCTTTCTTT,CASSQGGQNTEAFF
.,.,TRBJ2-2,TRBV19,TGTGCCAGTAGTATTCTAGCGATCAACACCGGGGAGCTGTTTTTT,CASSILAINTGELFF
.,.,TRBJ2-2,TRBV11-3,TGTGCCAGCAGCTTACAAGGAACCGGAGGTTATGAACGGGAGCTGTTTTTT,CASSLQGTGGYERELFF
.,TRBD2,TRBJ2-1,TRBV7-3,TGTGCCAGCAGCTTAGCCGGGACTAGCCTCTCCGGGGAGCAGTTCTTC,CASSLAGTSLSGEQFF
.,.,TRBJ2-7,TRBV7-9,TGTTCCAGCAGCCCCAGTCACGAGCAGTACTTC,CSSSPSHEQYF
.,.,TRBJ1-1,TRBV27,TGTGCCAGCAGTAAGGGGCAACAGAGGAACACTGAAGCTTTCTTT,CASSKGQQRNTEAFF
.,.,TRBJ2-1,TRBV7-7,TGTGCTAGCAGCTTACATACAGGGAACGATGAGCAGTTCTTC,CASSLHTGNDEQFF
.,.,TRBJ2-1,TRBV28,TGTGCCAGCAGTTTATGGGCGGGGGCCGCCAATGAGCAGTTCTTC,CASSLWAGAANEQFF
.,.,TRBJ2-7,TRBV5-1,TGCGCCAGCAGCTTCACAGGTTCTAAAGCCTACGAGCAGTACTTC,CASSFTGSKAYEQYF
few,.,TRBJ1-5,TRBV27,TGTGCCAGCAGTGTGAGAGATCAGCCCCAGCATTTT,CASSVRDQPQHF
.,TRBD1,TRBJ2-1,TRBV5-5,TGTGCCAGCAGCTCCGTCCACCGACAGACAGGGCCGAAATACAATGAGCAGTTCTTC,CASSSVHRQTGPKYNEQFF
.,.,TRBJ1-3,TRBV28,TGTGCCAGCATAGGCGGGCGCTCTGGAAACACCATATATTTT,CASIGGRSGNTIYF
few,.,TRBJ2-1,TRBV5-1,TGCGCCAGCCAGGACAACACATACAATGAGCAGTTCTTC,CASQDNTYNEQFF
.,TRBD1,TRBJ1-4,TRBV7-3,TGTGCCAGCAGCTTAGGGCCCCCGGGACAGGAAAATGAAAAACTGTTTTTT,CASSLGPPGQENEKLFF
.,.,TRBJ2-7,TRBV7-2,TGTGCCAGCAGCTTAGAGTCAGGTCAGGCCTACGAGCAGTACTTC,CASSLESGQAYEQYF
few,.,TRBJ2-7,TRBV19,TGTGCCAGTAGTATGGGACATGGAACCTACGAGCAGTACTTC,CASSMGHGTYEQYF
.,.,TRBJ2-1,TRBV5-1,TGCGCCAGCAGCTTGGGCCAACTCAATGAGCAGTTCTTC,CASSLGQLNEQFF
.,.,TRBJ2-3,TRBV2,TGTGCCAGCAGTGAAGTAGAGGTAACCAGTGGTACGCAGTATTTT,CASSEVEVTSGTQYF
.,.,TRBJ2-3,TRBV27,TGTGCCAGCAGTTTCGGCGGATACTCCACAGATACGCAGTATTTT,CASSFGGYSTDTQYF
few,.,TRBJ2-1,TRBV11-2,TGTGCCAGCAGCAAGAGAGGAGGAGAATCCTACAATGAGCAGTTCTTC,CASSKRGGESYNEQFF
.,.,TRBJ1-2,TRBV21-1,TGTGCCAGCAGCAAAGTTTCCAGGGGGCCTCACACCTTC,CASSKVSRGPHTF
.,TRBD1,TRBJ1-2,TRBV4-3,TGCGCCAGCAGCCACCCCGGGACAGCTCTTCGTGGCTACACCTTC,CASSHPGTALRGYTF
.,.,TRBJ2-3,TRBV5-1,TGCGCCAGCAGCTTACGACAGAGCACAGATACGCAGTATTTT,CASSLRQSTDTQYF
.,.,TRBJ1-1,TRBV18,TGTGCCAGCTCACCAGGGGCAGCGGGGGACACTGAAGCTTTCTTT,CASSPGAAGDTEAFF
.,TRBD1,TRBJ1-6,TRBV4-3,TGCGCCAGCAGCCAAGAAGGGGGACAGGGGGCCTATAATTCACCCCTCCACTTT,CASSQEGGQGAYNSPLHF
.,.,TRBJ2-7,TRBV21-1,TGTGCCAGCAGCAAAGTTCCGGGACAGGGGGCTCCCGAGCAGTACTTC,CASSKVPGQGAPEQYF
.,.,TRBJ1-3,TRBV7-9,TGTGCCAGCAGCTTAGAGGGGGAGTATTTT,CASSLEGEYF
few,TRBD2,TRBJ2-1,TRBV6-4,TGTGCCAGCACCAGACTAGCGGGGGGAGGCGGTGAGCAGTTCTTC,CASTRLAGGGGEQFF
.,TRBD2,TRBJ2-3,TRBV11-2,TGTGCCAGCAGCCCGGGGGGGCTTAGGACAGATACGCAGTATTTT,CASSPGGLRTDTQYF
.,TRBD1,TRBJ2-1,TRBV15,TGTGCCACCAGCAGAGCCGGGACAGCCTACAATGAGCAGTTCTTC,CATSRAGTAYNEQFF
.,.,TRBJ2-7,TRBV30,TGTGCCTGGAGTAGACAGGCGTCCTACGAGCAGTACTTC,CAWSRQASYEQYF
.,TRBD1,TRBJ2-7,TRBV19,TGTGCCAGTAGCCGCGACAGGGGGACAGCCCAACGCCCCTACGAGCAGTACTTC,CASSRDRGTAQRPYEQYF
few,.,TRBJ2-5,TRBV5-1,TGCGCCAGCAGCCCGCAGGGGTCAGGGGAGACCCAGTACTTC,CASSPQGSGETQYF
.,TRBD2,TRBJ2-5,TRBV7-2,TGTGCCAGCAGCTTAGGGACTAGCGGGAGGGTGGAGACCCAGTACTTC,CASSLGTSGRVETQYF
few,.,TRBJ2-5,TRBV5-1,TGCGCCAGCACCCCCTCGGGAACAGTTCAAGAGACCCAGTACTTC,CASTPSGTVQETQYF
.,TRBD1,TRBJ2-2,TRBV15,TGTGCCACAGGGACAGGGGGCTTTGGGGAGCTGTTTTTT,CATGTGGFGELFF
.,TRBD1,TRBJ1-4,TRBV2,TGTGCCAGCAGTGGGGGACAGTATAATGAAAAACTGTTTTTT,CASSGGQYNEKLFF
.,.,TRBJ2-2,TRBV9,TGTGCCAGCAGCGCAGAAGTTCAAGCCGGGGAGCTGTTTTTT,CASSAEVQAGELFF
.,TRBD1,TRBJ2-1,TRBV28,TGTGCCAGCACCGGACAGGGGGACTACAATGAGCAGTTCTTC,CASTGQGDYNEQFF
.,TRBD2,TRBJ2-7,TRBV10-2,TGCGCCAGCAGTGTGGCTAGCGGGGGCGACCGCTACGAGCAGTACTTC,CASSVASGGDRYEQYF
.,TRBD1,TRBJ2-5,TRBV5-5,TGTGCCAGCAGTTTCACCCGGGACAGGGAAGGGAGGCAAGAGACCCAGTACTTC,CASSFTRDREGRQETQYF
.,.,TRBJ1-2,TRBV2,TGTGCCAGCAGTGTCAAACAGGCATCCTATGGCTACACCTTC,CASSVKQASYGYTF
.,.,TRBJ1-5,TRBV4-3,TGCGCCAGCAGCCCCCGCCCAGGGAACAATCAGCCCCAGCATTTT,CASSPRPGNNQPQHF
.,.,TRBJ1-6,TRBV5-1,TGCGCCAGCAGCCCCCGGACACCTGGTTCACCCCTCCACTTT,CASSPRTPGSPLHF